Listed below are T cell receptor beta chains from one sample, sequenced in a study of T cell responses to AZD1222 COVID-19 vaccine. Sequenced by immunoSEQ multiplex PCR; TCRdb stores in-frame clones only, minus some. Of fewer than 150,000 clones in the sample, around 87% were seen once. The source was peripheral blood, collected on day 0 of AZD1222 vaccination. The receptors were sampled from an adult in good health. Each CDR3 is given with its conserved first and last residue. The D gene is left open where the match is weak.

TRBV7-8	TRBD1	TRBJ1-5	CASSLATGFQPQHF
TRBV5-1	NA	TRBJ1-2	CASSLEPGKEWGYTF
TRBV30	TRBD1	TRBJ2-5	CAWSETGGGKTQYF
TRBV7-8	NA	TRBJ2-7	CASSSKGVRKISYEQYF
TRBV2	NA	TRBJ1-1	CAPWGGLVNTEAFF
TRBV30	NA	TRBJ1-6	CASGGGNSPLHF
TRBV3-1/TRBV3-2	TRBD1	TRBJ2-7	CASSKTGTGSYEQYF
TRBV18	TRBD1	TRBJ1-2	CASSRGTGSSFNYGYTF
TRBV9	TRBD1	TRBJ1-1	CASSVEAGQGQGNTEAFF
TRBV27	NA	TRBJ2-7	CASREEGDYEQYF
TRBV7-9	NA	TRBJ2-1	CASSPRRAGSYNEQFF
TRBV4-3	NA	TRBJ2-7	CASSQEWGTNSLGEQYF
TRBV5-4	NA	TRBJ1-2	CASSARAGNYGYTF
TRBV7-8	NA	TRBJ2-5	CASRTGRPQETQYF